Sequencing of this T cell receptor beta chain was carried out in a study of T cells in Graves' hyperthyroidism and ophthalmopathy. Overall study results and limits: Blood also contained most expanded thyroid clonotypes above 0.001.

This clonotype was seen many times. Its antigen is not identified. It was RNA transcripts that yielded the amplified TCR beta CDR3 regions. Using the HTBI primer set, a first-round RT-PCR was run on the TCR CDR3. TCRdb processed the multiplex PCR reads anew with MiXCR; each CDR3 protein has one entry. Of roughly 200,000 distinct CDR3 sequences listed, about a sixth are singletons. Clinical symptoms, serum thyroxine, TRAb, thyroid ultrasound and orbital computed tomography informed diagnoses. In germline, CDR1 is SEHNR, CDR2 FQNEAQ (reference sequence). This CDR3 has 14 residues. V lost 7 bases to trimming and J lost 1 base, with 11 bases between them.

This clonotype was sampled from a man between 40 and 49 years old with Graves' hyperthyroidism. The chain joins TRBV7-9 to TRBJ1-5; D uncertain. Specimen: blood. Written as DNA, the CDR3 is TGTGCCAGCATGCAGGACGGGAGCAATCAGCCCCAGCATTTT. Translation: CASMQDGSNQPQHF.